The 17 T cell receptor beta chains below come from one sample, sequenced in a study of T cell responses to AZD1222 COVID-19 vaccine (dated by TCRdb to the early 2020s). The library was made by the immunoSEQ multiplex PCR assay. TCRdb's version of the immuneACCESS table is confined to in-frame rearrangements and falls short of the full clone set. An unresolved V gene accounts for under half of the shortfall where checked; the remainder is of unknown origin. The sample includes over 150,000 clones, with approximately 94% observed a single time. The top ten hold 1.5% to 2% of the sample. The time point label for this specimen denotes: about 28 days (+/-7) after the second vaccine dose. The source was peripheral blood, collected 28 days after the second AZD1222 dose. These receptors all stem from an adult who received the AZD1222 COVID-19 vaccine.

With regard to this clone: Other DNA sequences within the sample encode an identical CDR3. CDR3 in amino acids: CASSLRTGSYEQYF. The CDR3, as DNA: TGTGCCAGCAGTTTGCGGACAGGGTCGTACGAGCAGTACTTC. The V and J genes are TRBV27 and TRBJ2-7, with 8 bases that match TRBD1. Germline values: CDR1 MNHEY, CDR2 SMNVEV (reference sequence). This CDR3 comprises 14 residues. The V segment lost 3 bases and the J segment 4 bases; nucleotides outside the gene matches: 5.

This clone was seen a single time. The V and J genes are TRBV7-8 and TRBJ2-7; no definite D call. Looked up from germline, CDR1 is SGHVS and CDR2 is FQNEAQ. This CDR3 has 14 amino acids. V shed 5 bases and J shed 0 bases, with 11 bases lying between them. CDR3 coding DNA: TGTGCCAGCAGCCCGTATGAGAGCTCCTACGAGCAGTACTTC. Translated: CASSPYESSYEQYF.

The CDR3 DNA reads as TGTGCCAGCTCACCCGGACAGGGATTTCAGCCCCAGCATTTT. Amino acids: CASSPGQGFQPQHF. V usage is TRBV18 and J usage is TRBJ1-5; TRBD1 aligns across 8 bases. The CDR3 has 14 amino acids. Trimming took 3 bases from V and 6 from J; bases not matched to a gene: 4. Germline V gene lookup returns CDR1 KGHSH and CDR2 LQKENI.

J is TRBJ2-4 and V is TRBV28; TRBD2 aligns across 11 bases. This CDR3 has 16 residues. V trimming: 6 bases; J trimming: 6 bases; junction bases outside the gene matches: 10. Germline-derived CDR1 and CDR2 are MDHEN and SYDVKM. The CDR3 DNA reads TGTGCCAGCAGCCAAGACCCCGGGACTAGCGGAAACATTCAGTACTTC. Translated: CASSQDPGTSGNIQYF.

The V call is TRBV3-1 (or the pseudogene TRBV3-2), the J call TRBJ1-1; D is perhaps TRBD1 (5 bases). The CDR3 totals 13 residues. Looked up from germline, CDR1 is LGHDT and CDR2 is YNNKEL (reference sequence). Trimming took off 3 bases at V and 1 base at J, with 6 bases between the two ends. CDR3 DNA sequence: TGTGCCAGCAGCCATGGGGGGAACACTGAAGCTTTCTTT. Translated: CASSHGGNTEAFF.

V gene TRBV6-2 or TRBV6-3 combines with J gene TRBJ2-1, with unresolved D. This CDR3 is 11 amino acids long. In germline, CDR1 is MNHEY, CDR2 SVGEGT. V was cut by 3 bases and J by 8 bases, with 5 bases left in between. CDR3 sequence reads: CASSYSYEQFF. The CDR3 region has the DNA TGTGCCAGCAGTTATTCATATGAGCAGTTCTTC.

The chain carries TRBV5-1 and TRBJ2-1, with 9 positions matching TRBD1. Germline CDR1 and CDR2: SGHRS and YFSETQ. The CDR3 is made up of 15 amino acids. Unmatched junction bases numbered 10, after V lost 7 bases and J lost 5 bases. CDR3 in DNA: TGCGCCAGCGCTCCACCGGGACAGGGTAACAATGAGCAGTTCTTC. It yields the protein CASAPPGQGNNEQFF. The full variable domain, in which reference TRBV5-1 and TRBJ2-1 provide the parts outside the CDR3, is KAGVTQTPRYLIKTRGQQVTLSCSPISGHRSVSWYQQTPGQGLQFLFEYFSETQRNKGNFPGRFSGRQFSNSRSEMNVSTLELGDSALYLCASAPPGQGNNEQFFGPGTRLTVL.

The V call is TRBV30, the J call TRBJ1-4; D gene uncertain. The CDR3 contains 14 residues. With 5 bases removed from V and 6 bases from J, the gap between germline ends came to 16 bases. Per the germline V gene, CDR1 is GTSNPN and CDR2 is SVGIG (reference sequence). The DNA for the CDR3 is TGTGCCTGGCCCCCATCCTCTCATGATGAAAAACTGTTTTTT. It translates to CAWPPSSHDEKLFF.

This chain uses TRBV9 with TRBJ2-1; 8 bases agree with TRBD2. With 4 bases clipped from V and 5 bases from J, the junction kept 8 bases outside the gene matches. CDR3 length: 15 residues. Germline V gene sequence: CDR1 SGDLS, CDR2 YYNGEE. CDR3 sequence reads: CASSQGGRLNNEQFF. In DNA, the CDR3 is TGTGCCAGCAGCCAGGGCGGGAGGCTCAACAATGAGCAGTTCTTC. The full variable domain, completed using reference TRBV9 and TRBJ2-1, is DSGVTQTPKHLITATGQRVTLRCSPRSGDLSVYWYQQSLDQGLQFLIQYYNGEERAKGNILERFSAQQFPDLHSELNLSSLELGDSALYFCASSQGGRLNNEQFFGPGTRLTVL.

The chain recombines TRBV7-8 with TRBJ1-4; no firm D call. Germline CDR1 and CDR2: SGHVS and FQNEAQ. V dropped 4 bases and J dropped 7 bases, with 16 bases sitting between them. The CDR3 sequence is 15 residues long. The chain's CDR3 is CASSSSGSPVEKLFF. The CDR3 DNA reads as TGTGCCAGCAGCTCATCGGGGTCACCGGTTGAAAAACTGTTTTTT.

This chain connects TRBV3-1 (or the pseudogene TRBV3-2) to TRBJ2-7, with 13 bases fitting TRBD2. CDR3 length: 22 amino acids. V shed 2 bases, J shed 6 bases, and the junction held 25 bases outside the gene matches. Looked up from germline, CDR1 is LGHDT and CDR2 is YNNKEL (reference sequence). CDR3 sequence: CASSQYLSFSGLAGSPPGEQYF. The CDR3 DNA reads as TGTGCCAGCAGCCAATACCTTTCTTTTTCGGGACTAGCGGGATCCCCACCCGGCGAGCAGTACTTC.

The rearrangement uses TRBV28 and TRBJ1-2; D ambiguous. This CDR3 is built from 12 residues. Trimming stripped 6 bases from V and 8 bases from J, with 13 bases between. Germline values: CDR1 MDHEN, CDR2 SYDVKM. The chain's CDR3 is CASSTGGYGYTF. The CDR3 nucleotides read TGTGCCAGCAGCACGGGTGGGTACGGCTACACCTTC.

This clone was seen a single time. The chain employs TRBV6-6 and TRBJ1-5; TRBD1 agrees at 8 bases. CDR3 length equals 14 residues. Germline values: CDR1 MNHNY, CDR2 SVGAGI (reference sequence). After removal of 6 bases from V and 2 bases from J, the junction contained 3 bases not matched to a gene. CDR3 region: CASRSQGGNQPQHF. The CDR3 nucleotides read TGTGCCAGCAGGTCACAGGGGGGCAATCAGCCCCAGCATTTT.

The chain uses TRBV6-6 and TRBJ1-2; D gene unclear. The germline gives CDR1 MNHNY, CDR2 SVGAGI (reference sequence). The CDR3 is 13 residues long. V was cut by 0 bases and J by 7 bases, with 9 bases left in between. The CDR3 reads CASSYSRDSGYTF. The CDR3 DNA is TGTGCCAGCAGTTACTCTCGGGATTCTGGCTACACCTTC.

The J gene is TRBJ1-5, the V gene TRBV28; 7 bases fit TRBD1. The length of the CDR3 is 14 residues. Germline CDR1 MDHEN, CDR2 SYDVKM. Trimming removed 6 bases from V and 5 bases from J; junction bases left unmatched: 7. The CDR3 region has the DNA TGTGCCAGCAGCTGGAGACAGGGTCATCAGCCCCAGCATTTT. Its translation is CASSWRQGHQPQHF.

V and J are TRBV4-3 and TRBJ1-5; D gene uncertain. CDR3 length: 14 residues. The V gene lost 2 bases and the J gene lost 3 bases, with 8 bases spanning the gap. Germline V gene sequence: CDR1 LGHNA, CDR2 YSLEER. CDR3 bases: TGCGCCAGCAGCCAAACGCTTTCCAATCAGCCCCAGCATTTT. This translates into CASSQTLSNQPQHF.

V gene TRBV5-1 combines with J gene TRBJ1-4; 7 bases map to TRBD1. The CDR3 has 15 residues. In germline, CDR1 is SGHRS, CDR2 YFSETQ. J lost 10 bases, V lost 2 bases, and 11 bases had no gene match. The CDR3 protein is CASSFTGEFLGKLFF. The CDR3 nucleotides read TGCGCCAGCAGCTTTACAGGGGAATTCCTTGGAAAACTGTTTTTT.